This T cell receptor (beta chain) is from a study of T cell responses to AZD1222 COVID-19 vaccine. Assay: immunoSEQ multiplex PCR; the TCRdb copy retains only in-frame clones and omits some. The sample consists of fewer than 110,000 clones, about nine tenths of them appearing once. About this clone itself: Its antigen is currently unknown.

Study-level points and caveats: Spike was spanned by vaccine-associated CD4 TCRs, with dominance at 160-218 and 743-854. Spike-specific TCR breadth and depth went up after people got two AZD1222 doses. At study baseline, merely six AZD1222 recipients were seropositive. Donors skewed white British and female; clonal diversity was possibly underestimated.

This clonotype was sampled from an adult who received the AZD1222 COVID-19 vaccine. The material sequenced was peripheral blood, taken 28 days after the second AZD1222 dose.

The CDR3 here is CASSPGQGAQYNEQFF. In DNA form, the CDR3 reads TGTGCCAGCAGCCCCGGACAGGGAGCACAATACAATGAGCAGTTCTTC. The chain combines TRBV7-3 with TRBJ2-1, with 8 bases lining up with TRBD1. Germline lookup yields CDR1 SGHTA and CDR2 FQGTGA. Losses at the gene ends were 5 bases for V and 4 bases for J; bases not matched to a gene: 10. CDR3 length: 16 amino acids.